This T cell receptor (beta chain) was recorded in a study of beta chain features in type 1 diabetes. V was shortened by 4 bases and J by 2 bases, with 6 bases between the two germline ends. The CDR3 extends over 12 amino acids. From germline, CDR1 is SQVTM and CDR2 ANQGSEA. Note on this clone: Its antigen is as yet unknown.

Study-wide results and caveats: All four CD4+ subsets of Type 1 diabetes patients contained TCRB CDR3s that were moderately but significantly shorter. Patients' naive, central memory and regulatory TCRB repertoires appeared more alike than those of healthy donors.

The sequenced template was cDNA made from the entire isolated RNA. Measured with immunoSEQ multiplex PCR; TCRdb has only the in-frame clones, and not every one. The sample holds about 53,000 clones, 55% to 70% seen once. This TCR derives from a woman aged 30 to 39 with type 1 diabetes. The genes are TRBV29-1 and TRBJ2-4; no clear D. Sequences were obtained from stem cell memory CD4+ T cells from blood. CDR3 in DNA: TGCAGCGTTGGCCAGTCCAAAAACATTCAGTACTTC. It codes for CSVGQSKNIQYF. Variable domain in full (rest from reference TRBV29-1 and TRBJ2-4): SAVISQKPSRDICQRGTSLTIQCQVDSQVTMMFWYRQQPGQSLTLIATANQGSEATYESGFVIDKFPISRPNLTFSTLTVSNMSPEDSSIYLCSVGQSKNIQYFGAGTRLSVL.